These 5 T cell receptor beta chains were all obtained from the same sample, sequenced in a study of patients and donors after allogeneic stem cell transplantation. One entry per CDR3 protein, called by TCRdb with MiXCR from the RT-PCR reads. The profile covers some 960,000 distinct CDR3 sequences, with roughly 18% appearing a single time and 6% taken by the ten largest. The sample taken for sequencing was blood, either unsorted or a sorted T cell fraction (not recorded which). The receptors come from a human donor who was either an allogeneic HSCT recipient or a stem cell or donor lymphocyte infusion donor (not recorded which). It is not recorded whose cells these are; they may come from a transplant donor.

This clonotype was counted between two and nine times. The chain recombines TRBV9 with TRBJ2-7; D possibly corresponds to TRBD2 (5 bases). CDR1 SGDLS and CDR2 YYNGEE come from the germline V gene. The V and J ends lost 4 bases and 2 bases respectively, with 16 bases between them. CDR3 length equals 15 residues. As DNA, the CDR3 is TGTGCCAGCAGCCCCCGCGGTAGCGAGGCCTACGAGCAGTACTTC. It is translated as CASSPRGSEAYEQYF.

In its sample, this clonotype was seen a few times. The chain recombines TRBV7-3 with TRBJ2-7; D ambiguous. Trimming removed 5 bases from V and 4 bases from J, with 12 bases in between. Germline lookup yields CDR1 SGHTA and CDR2 FQGTGA. The CDR3 length is 13 residues. CDR3 sequence: CASSAISGYEQYF. DNA for the CDR3: TGTGCCAGCAGCGCCATATCTGGGTACGAGCAGTACTTC.

The chain is built from TRBV15 and TRBJ1-1, with TRBD1 matching 9 bases. Losses at the gene ends were 0 bases for V and 4 bases for J; bases not matched to a gene: 9. The CDR3 is made up of 17 amino acids. Germline-derived CDR1 and CDR2 are LNHNV and YYDKDF (reference sequence). CDR3 nucleotide sequence: TGTGCCACCAGCAGAGAACGAGGGGACAGGGAGGGCACTGAAGCTTTCTTT. Amino acid sequence: CATSRERGDREGTEAFF.

This clonotype appeared a few times. The chain couples TRBV12-3 or TRBV12-4 to TRBJ2-4; possibly TRBD2 for D (5 bases). The CDR3 consists of 20 residues. Trimming left V 2 bases short and J 0 bases short, with 23 bases between. The DNA for the CDR3 is TGTGCCAGCAGTTTACGGCAGGAGCGGCGTCGAAGGGTAGCCAAAAACATTCAGTACTTC. Protein sequence: CASSLRQERRRRVAKNIQYF.

This clonotype was seen once. The J gene is TRBJ1-5, the V gene TRBV30; D is possibly TRBD1 (6 bases). Germline V gene sequence: CDR1 GTSNPN, CDR2 SVGIG (reference sequence). V was clipped by 2 bases and J by 5 bases, with 16 bases between them. The CDR3 contains 15 residues. Here the CDR3 reads CAWSFTGYIDQPQHF. The CDR3 nucleotides read TGTGCCTGGAGTTTCACAGGGTACATCGATCAGCCCCAGCATTTT. Together with reference TRBV30 and TRBJ1-5, the CDR3 gives the full variable domain: SQTIHQWPATLVQPVGSPLSLECTVEGTSNPNLYWYRQAAGRGLQLLFYSVGIGQISSEVPQNLSASRPQDRQFILSSKKLLLSDSGFYLCAWSFTGYIDQPQHFGDGTRLSIL.